One sample yielded the 27 T cell receptor beta chains listed below, sequenced in a study of cytomegalovirus exposure and HLA in healthy donors. Amplification used 60 Vbeta primers and 13 Jbeta primers. The assay was immunoSEQ multiplex PCR, and TCRdb's table has in-frame clones only and misses some. The profile shows under 150,000 clones, around 82% of them singletons. The sample consisted of PBMCs. These receptors all stem from a woman in her thirties or forties in good health and CMV-seropositive.

The chain's CDR3 is CASSIAARNQPQHF. DNA for the CDR3: TGTGCCAGTAGTATTGCGGCCAGAAATCAGCCCCAGCATTTT. This chain links TRBV19 with TRBJ1-5; unclear D gene. CDR3 size: 14 residues. V was cut by 3 bases and J by 4 bases, with 10 bases left in between. Looked up from germline, CDR1 is LNHDA and CDR2 is SQIVND (reference sequence).

The rearrangement joins TRBV7-9 to TRBJ1-1; D might be TRBD1 (5 bases). In germline, CDR1 is SEHNR, CDR2 FQNEAQ (reference sequence). V lost 1 base to trimming and J lost 4 bases, with 10 bases between them. This CDR3 is 14 amino acids long. This chain's CDR3 is CASSLGGGFTEAFF. The CDR3 region has the DNA TGTGCCAGCAGCTTAGGGGGGGGGTTCACTGAAGCTTTCTTT.

The chain employs TRBV7-9 and TRBJ1-1; no reliable D call. The CDR3 contains 14 residues. The V gene's germline CDR1 is SEHNR and CDR2 FQNEAQ (reference sequence). V lost 2 bases, J lost 4 bases, and 11 bases lay in between. CDR3 protein: CASSLYSLATEAFF. CDR3 sequence (DNA): TGTGCCAGCAGCTTATACAGCTTGGCCACTGAAGCTTTCTTT.

This clone showed up just once. V and J are TRBV5-1 and TRBJ2-4; no clear D gene. Germline CDR1 and CDR2: SGHRS and YFSETQ. Trimming removed 0 bases from V and 7 bases from J, with 5 bases in between. This CDR3 spans 12 amino acids. The CDR3 DNA reads as TGCGCCAGCAGCTTGGACTTGAACATTCAGTACTTC. Residues: CASSLDLNIQYF.

The genes are TRBV11-3 and TRBJ2-4; 7 bases are a match to TRBD1. Per germline, CDR1 SGHNT and CDR2 YENEEA. The CDR3 has 16 amino acids. Losses at the gene ends were 5 bases for V and 0 bases for J; bases not matched to a gene: 7. This CDR3 reads CASSAHRGLAKNIQYF. CDR3 coding DNA: TGTGCCAGCAGCGCACACAGGGGATTAGCCAAAAACATTCAGTACTTC.

The gene calls are TRBV11-2 and TRBJ1-1; the D is unclear. Germline values: CDR1 SGHAT, CDR2 FQNNGV. CDR3 length equals 13 residues. Trimming pared 6 bases from V and 1 base from J, leaving 9 bases between. CDR3 DNA: TGTGCCAGCAGAGGACTGCCGAACACTGAAGCTTTCTTT. The encoded protein is CASRGLPNTEAFF.

J is TRBJ2-3 and V is TRBV13, with 8 bases aligning to TRBD2. J lost 4 bases, V lost 4 bases, and 7 bases had no gene match. Germline V gene data show CDR1 as PRHDT and CDR2 as FYEKMQ (reference sequence). The CDR3 consists of 15 residues. CDR3 protein: CASSSWTSMSDTQYF. The CDR3 DNA reads TGTGCCAGCAGCTCTTGGACTAGCATGTCAGATACGCAGTATTTT. Supplemented by reference TRBV13 and TRBJ2-3, the full variable domain reads AAGVIQSPRHLIKEKRETATLKCYPIPRHDTVYWYQQGPGQDPQFLISFYEKMQSDKGSIPDRFSAQQFSDYHSELNMSSLELGDSALYFCASSSWTSMSDTQYFGPGTRLTVL.

The gene calls are TRBV5-1 and TRBJ2-5, with D tentatively TRBD1 (7 bases). Germline-derived CDR1 and CDR2 are SGHRS and YFSETQ. The germline V and J ends were trimmed by 4 bases and 1 base, with 14 bases remaining between them. The CDR3 runs 15 residues. CDR3 nucleotide sequence: TGCGCCAGCAGCCGCACAGGGGACTCCCAAGAGACCCAGTACTTC. This translates into CASSRTGDSQETQYF.

V usage is TRBV18 and J usage is TRBJ2-7; 14 bases align to TRBD2. The CDR3 is made up of 15 amino acids. V trimming: 3 bases; J trimming: 3 bases; junction bases outside the gene matches: 1. CDR1 is KGHSH, CDR2 LQKENI, per germline. CDR3 in amino acids: CASSPGLAGDYEQYF. The CDR3, as DNA: TGTGCCAGCTCACCGGGACTAGCGGGAGACTACGAGCAGTACTTC.

This chain connects TRBV6-1 to TRBJ1-2, with 7 bases aligning to TRBD1. The CDR3 sequence is 14 residues long. In germline, CDR1 is MNHNS, CDR2 SASEGT. Trimming cost V 0 bases and J 13 bases; bases outside gene matches: 11. CDR3 region: CASSEAGQGEMGTF. The CDR3 DNA is TGTGCCAGCAGTGAAGCGGGGCAGGGGGAAATGGGCACCTTC.

V and J are TRBV5-5 and TRBJ2-7; tentative D call: TRBD1 (7 bases). Germline V gene sequence: CDR1 SGHKS, CDR2 YYEKEE (reference sequence). The CDR3 has 15 amino acids. V was pared by 4 bases and J by 3 bases, with 17 bases between. CDR3 sequence reads: CASSGGPGGSYEQYF. The CDR3 coding sequence is TGTGCCAGCAGCGGGGGCCCAGGGGGGAGCTACGAGCAGTACTTC.

Concerning this clone: Within the sample, other DNA sequences also encode this same CDR3. The V and J genes are TRBV11-2 and TRBJ2-1, with D perhaps matching TRBD2 (5 bases). V lost 1 base and J lost 0, with 7 bases in between. CDR1 is SGHAT, CDR2 FQNNGV, per germline. The CDR3 is made up of 15 amino acids. CDR3 nucleotide sequence: TGTGCCAGCAGCTTAGGAGGGAGCTCCTACAATGAGCAGTTCTTC. This translates into CASSLGGSSYNEQFF.

This clone occurred once. The chain is built from TRBV4-1 and TRBJ2-3; 11 nucleotides line up with TRBD2. The CDR3 covers 16 residues. V was clipped by 2 bases and J by 5 bases; unmatched bases: 6. Germline CDR1 is MGHRA and CDR2 is YSYEKL. As DNA, the CDR3 is TGCGCCAGCAGCCAACCCACTAGCGGGGGACGAGATACGCAGTATTTT. This gives the protein CASSQPTSGGRDTQYF.

V usage is TRBV6-6 and J usage is TRBJ2-3; D gene ambiguous. The length of the CDR3 is 12 residues. Germline values: CDR1 MNHNY, CDR2 SVGAGI (reference sequence). The V end lost 6 bases, the J end lost 2 bases, and 6 bases lay between the germline ends. CDR3 amino acids: CASRKYTDTQYF. CDR3 DNA: TGTGCCAGCAGAAAATACACAGATACGCAGTATTTT.

The rearrangement links TRBV9 to TRBJ1-2; 7 bases are a match to TRBD1. Trimming cost V 4 bases and J 1 base; bases outside gene matches: 13. Germline CDR1 and CDR2: SGDLS and YYNGEE. This CDR3 contains 17 residues. The chain's CDR3 is CASSLTGTGAFNYGYTF. The CDR3, as DNA: TGTGCCAGCAGCCTGACAGGGACGGGGGCCTTTAACTATGGCTACACCTTC.

This clone has more than one count but fewer than ten. The V call is TRBV7-2, the J call TRBJ2-2; TRBD1 matches 10 bases. Germline CDR1 is SGHTA and CDR2 is FQGNSA. This CDR3 is built from 14 residues. V was clipped by 3 bases and J by 7 bases; unmatched bases: 2. The CDR3 sequence is CASSLGQGYGELFF. CDR3 DNA sequence: TGTGCCAGCAGCTTGGGACAGGGGTACGGGGAGCTGTTTTTT.

V is TRBV5-1 and J is TRBJ1-1, with TRBD1 matching over 7 bases. The CDR3 is 15 residues long. V was clipped by 0 bases and J by 0 bases; unmatched bases: 2. Germline CDR1 is SGHRS and CDR2 is YFSETQ. This CDR3 is CASSLGQGMNTEAFF. The CDR3 coding sequence is TGCGCCAGCAGCTTGGGACAGGGCATGAACACTGAAGCTTTCTTT.

The chain employs TRBV5-1 and TRBJ2-3; the match to TRBD2 covers 12 bases. From germline, CDR1 is SGHRS and CDR2 YFSETQ. V lost 5 bases and J lost 4; bases outside the gene matches: 8. The CDR3 runs 16 residues. In DNA form, the CDR3 reads TGCGCCAGCAGGCCCCTAGCGGGAGGGCCCGCAGATACGCAGTATTTT. Translating gives CASRPLAGGPADTQYF. The full variable domain, its missing parts supplied by reference TRBV5-1 and TRBJ2-3, is KAGVTQTPRYLIKTRGQQVTLSCSPISGHRSVSWYQQTPGQGLQFLFEYFSETQRNKGNFPGRFSGRQFSNSRSEMNVSTLELGDSALYLCASRPLAGGPADTQYFGPGTRLTVL.

A single count supports this clone. The J gene is TRBJ1-3, the V gene TRBV9; no clear D. Germline assignment: CDR1 SGDLS and CDR2 YYNGEE. The CDR3 runs 14 residues. Trimming left V 2 bases short and J 1 base short, with 7 bases between. CDR3 sequence: CASSVQDSGNTIYF. CDR3 coding DNA: TGTGCCAGCAGCGTGCAGGATTCTGGAAACACCATATATTTT.

The chain is built from TRBV5-5 and TRBJ2-3; TRBD1 matches 11 bases. Germline loops: CDR1 SGHKS, CDR2 YYEKEE (reference sequence). V lost 0 bases to trimming and J lost 5 bases; unmatched junction nucleotides: 11. The CDR3 is 18 residues long. The CDR3 loop is CASSLDGLDRGPEDTQYF. CDR3 coding DNA: TGTGCCAGCAGCTTGGACGGTTTGGACAGGGGGCCGGAAGATACGCAGTATTTT.

The chain recombines TRBV27 with TRBJ2-5; TRBD2 matches at 8 bases. CDR1 and CDR2 from the germline V gene are MNHEY and SMNVEV (reference sequence). V was clipped by 3 bases and J by 11 bases; unmatched bases: 11. The CDR3 covers 14 residues. This CDR3 reads CASSLSSGRTGQYF. The CDR3 region has the DNA TGTGCCAGCAGTTTGTCCAGCGGGAGAACAGGGCAGTACTTC.

The chain employs TRBV4-1 and TRBJ2-7; 9 nucleotides match TRBD1. This CDR3 has 15 residues. V shed 1 base, J shed 3 bases, and the junction held 4 bases outside the gene matches. CDR1 is MGHRA and CDR2 is YSYEKL in the germline V gene. The CDR3 reads CASSQGDREVYEQYF. The CDR3 nucleotides are TGCGCCAGCAGCCAAGGGGACAGGGAGGTCTACGAGCAGTACTTC.

The J gene is TRBJ2-7, the V gene TRBV7-8, with 9 bases lining up with TRBD2. This CDR3 is 15 amino acids long. Germline V gene sequence: CDR1 SGHVS, CDR2 FQNEAQ. V gave up 3 bases and J gave up 6 bases; unmatched junction bases: 9. Written as DNA, the CDR3 is TGTGCCAGCAGCTTTAAGGCGGGAGGGCCGGGCGAGCAGTACTTC. Amino acids: CASSFKAGGPGEQYF.

CDR3 nucleotide sequence: TGTGCCAGCAGCGTACTAGATGAAGAGACCCAGTACTTC. Its protein is CASSVLDEETQYF. The V call is TRBV9, the J call TRBJ2-5; D is unresolved. The CDR3 length is 13 residues. Germline V gene lookup returns CDR1 SGDLS and CDR2 YYNGEE. V shed 1 base and J shed 3 bases, with 7 bases lying between them.

This clone was seen just once. The chain combines TRBV6-5 with TRBJ1-3; D remains ambiguous. Trimming took 0 bases from V and 4 from J, leaving 4 bases between them. The germline gives CDR1 MNHEY, CDR2 SVGAGI. The CDR3 is 13 residues long. The CDR3 sequence is CASSYSRGNTIYF. CDR3 nucleotides: TGTGCCAGCAGTTACTCGAGGGGAAACACCATATATTTT.

The chain joins TRBV29-1 to TRBJ2-7, with TRBD1 matching 7 bases. Unmatched junction bases numbered 11, after V lost 7 bases and J lost 5 bases. This CDR3 is 13 amino acids long. Germline V gene data show CDR1 as SQVTM and CDR2 as ANQGSEA. CDR3 sequence reads: CSARTGSGDEQYF. The CDR3, as DNA: TGCAGCGCACGGACAGGATCCGGCGACGAGCAGTACTTC.

V gene TRBV11-2 combines with J gene TRBJ2-5; the match to TRBD1 covers 7 bases. CDR1 SGHAT and CDR2 FQNNGV come from the germline V gene. This CDR3 is built from 15 residues. The trim removed 3 bases at V and 5 bases at J, leaving 9 bases unmatched. This CDR3 reads CASSFFRTGQETQYF. For the CDR3, the DNA is TGTGCCAGCAGCTTTTTCCGGACAGGCCAGGAGACCCAGTACTTC.